One and the same sample provided the 8 T cell receptor beta chains below, sequenced in a study of cytomegalovirus exposure and HLA in healthy donors. The PCR used 60 Vbeta and 13 Jbeta primers. The table came from immunoSEQ multiplex PCR; TCRdb's copy has only in-frame clones and leaves some out. The table shows some 90,000 clones, with approximately 79% occurring only once. The sequenced material came from PBMCs. These receptors came from a man aged 30-40 years in good health and CMV-seronegative.

This chain joins TRBV6-1 and TRBJ1-4; 9 bases are a match to TRBD1. Germline CDR1 and CDR2: MNHNS and SASEGT. The length of the CDR3 is 15 residues. Trimming at V came to 2 bases and at J to 8 bases, leaving 6 bases not matched to a gene. As DNA, the CDR3 is TGTGCCAGCAGTGAATCAGTGGGACAGGGCGAAAAACTGTTTTTT. This translates into CASSESVGQGEKLFF.

This clone is medium-sized. The J gene is TRBJ2-6, the V gene TRBV4-3, with 10 bases lining up with TRBD1. CDR1 and CDR2 from the germline V gene are LGHNA and YSLEER. Unmatched junction bases numbered 0, after V lost 1 base and J lost 0 bases. The CDR3 covers 17 residues. For the CDR3, the DNA is TGCGCCAGCAGCCAAGGGGACAGGGGCTCTGGGGCCAACGTCCTGACTTTC. Residues: CASSQGDRGSGANVLTF.

The V gene is TRBV7-8, the J gene TRBJ2-3, with 10 nucleotides matching TRBD2. The germline V gene encodes CDR1 SGHVS and CDR2 FQNEAQ. This CDR3 contains 15 residues. The junction had 2 bases not matched to a gene; V was cut back by 2 bases and J by 3 bases. CDR3 residues: CASSLTSGITDTQYF. The CDR3 DNA is TGTGCCAGCAGCTTAACTAGCGGGATTACAGATACGCAGTATTTT.

The CDR3 coding sequence is TGTGCCAGCAGCCCGCGGACAGGTAGTGAGCAGTACTTC. Translated, it gives CASSPRTGSEQYF. The chain carries TRBV11-1 and TRBJ2-7; 7 bases fit TRBD1. The CDR3 runs 13 residues. V lost 5 bases, J lost 7 bases, and 8 bases stayed unmatched. CDR1 is SGHAT, CDR2 FQDESV, per germline (reference sequence). Full variable domain (remainder filled in from reference TRBV11-1 and TRBJ2-7): EAEVAQSPRYKITEKSQAVAFWCDPISGHATLYWYRQILGQGPELLVQFQDESVVDDSQLPKDRFSAERLKGVDSTLKIQPAELGDSAMYLCASSPRTGSEQYFGPGTRLTVT.

This clone was observed a handful of times. The J gene is TRBJ2-3, the V gene TRBV7-9, with D possibly being TRBD2 (5 bases). Germline lookup yields CDR1 SEHNR and CDR2 FQNEAQ (reference sequence). V was cut by 2 bases and J by 2 bases, with 11 bases left in between. The CDR3 loop spans 15 amino acids. CDR3 coding DNA: TGTGCCAGCAGCTTACGGGGTGATCTCACAGATACGCAGTATTTT. Translating it yields CASSLRGDLTDTQYF. The whole variable domain, remainder taken from reference TRBV7-9 and TRBJ2-3, is DTGVSQNPRHKITKRGQNVTFRCDPISEHNRLYWYRQTLGQGPEFLTYFQNEAQLEKSRLLSDRFSAERPKGSFSTLEIQRTEQGDSAMYLCASSLRGDLTDTQYFGPGTRLTVL.

The V call is TRBV10-3, the J call TRBJ1-1; TRBD1 matches 8 bases. Germline-derived CDR1 and CDR2 are ENHRY and SYGVKD. J gave up 4 bases and V 4 bases, and 5 bases lay outside the gene matches. This CDR3 contains 14 residues. The CDR3 coding sequence is TGTGCCATCAGTGGAGACAGGGGCGGCACTGAAGCTTTCTTT. It yields the protein CAISGDRGGTEAFF.

This rearrangement joins TRBV10-2 to TRBJ1-6; weak D call: TRBD1 (5 bases). CDR1 and CDR2 (germline): WSHSY, SAAADI. With 1 base removed from V and 8 bases from J, the gap between germline ends came to 6 bases. The CDR3 contains 13 residues. The CDR3 loop is CASSEWGDSPLHF. The CDR3 nucleotides are TGCGCCAGCAGTGAGTGGGGGGATTCACCCCTCCACTTT.

This clone is a singleton in its sample. The chain employs TRBV5-8 and TRBJ2-7, with a tentative D call TRBD1 (6 bases). The CDR3 is 16 amino acids. The V gene lost 3 bases and the J gene lost 1 base, with 17 bases spanning the gap. Germline V gives CDR1 SGHTS, CDR2 YDEGEE. CDR3 coding DNA: TGTGCCAGCAGCTCCCCCCGCCAACAGGGTTCCTACGAGCAGTACTTC. Translating it yields CASSSPRQQGSYEQYF.